Listed here are 17 T cell receptor beta chains from one sample, sequenced in a study of spatial heterogeneity in lung cancer. Time point specified: sample taken at primary tumor resection. Unsorted whole RNA of tumor, nontumor lung or frozen PBMC was sequenced. TCRdb recomputed calls from the 5' RACE reads with MiXCR, one row per CDR3 protein. The sample lists 43,000 or so distinct CDR3 sequences, approximately 6.5% occurring once. Material: PBMCs, obtained at surgery. The receptors shown here come from a female donor with early-stage non-small cell lung cancer.

This clonotype appeared many times. CDR3 bases: TGTGCCAGCGGAGGGGGCACAGATACGCAGTATTTT. Its protein product is CASGGGTDTQYF. This chain links TRBV6-6 with TRBJ2-3, with D tentatively TRBD2 (6 bases). Germline loops: CDR1 MNHNY, CDR2 SVGAGI (reference sequence). The CDR3 is made up of 12 amino acids. V was pared by 8 bases and J by 1 base, with 7 bases between.

V and J are TRBV27 and TRBJ2-1, with 12 bases fitting TRBD2. The CDR3 is 17 amino acids. CDR1 and CDR2 from the germline V gene are MNHEY and SMNVEV (reference sequence). The junction had 10 bases not matched to a gene; V was cut back by 5 bases and J by 5 bases. CDR3 in amino acids: CASSTRLAGGPNNEQFF. The DNA of the CDR3 is TGTGCCAGCAGTACACGCCTAGCGGGGGGGCCTAACAATGAGCAGTTCTTC.

The J gene is TRBJ1-6, the V gene TRBV5-1; D ambiguous. This CDR3 has 15 residues. Germline lookup yields CDR1 SGHRS and CDR2 YFSETQ. V was trimmed by 4 bases and J by 0 bases, leaving 8 bases between them. CDR3 residues: CASSLEGSYNSPLHF. The CDR3 DNA reads TGCGCCAGCAGCCTAGAGGGCTCCTATAATTCACCCCTCCACTTT.

Only a few counts were recorded for this clonotype. This sequence joins TRBV9 and TRBJ1-2, with D unclear. CDR1 is SGDLS and CDR2 is YYNGEE in the germline V gene. The CDR3 loop spans 17 amino acids. Trimming pared 0 bases from V and 2 bases from J, leaving 17 bases between. The CDR3 nucleotides are TGTGCCAGCAGCGTAGCGGATACGGCACTATTGAACTATGGCTACACCTTC. Translation: CASSVADTALLNYGYTF.

This clonotype was counted many times. The V call is TRBV4-1, the J call TRBJ1-6; D might be TRBD1 (6 bases). Germline CDR1 is MGHRA and CDR2 is YSYEKL. Trimming removed 0 bases at V and 6 bases at J, with 12 bases between. CDR3 length: 16 amino acids. Here the CDR3 reads CASSQEHREGNSPLHF. The CDR3 region has the DNA TGCGCCAGCAGCCAAGAGCACAGGGAGGGTAATTCACCCCTCCACTTT.

At least ten counts were recorded for this clonotype. This rearrangement joins TRBV20-1 to TRBJ1-2; D not certain. The germline V and J ends were trimmed by 0 bases and 6 bases, with 8 bases remaining between them. This CDR3 has 12 residues. Per the germline V gene, CDR1 is DFQATT and CDR2 is SNEGSKA (reference sequence). The CDR3 DNA is TGCAGTGCTAGAGATCCGGTGAATGGCTACACCTTC. This encodes CSARDPVNGYTF.

There are many counts of this clonotype. The chain joins TRBV19 to TRBJ1-5, with unresolved D. V shed 3 bases and J shed 0 bases, with 15 bases lying between them. The V gene's germline CDR1 is LNHDA and CDR2 SQIVND (reference sequence). The CDR3 loop spans 17 amino acids. CDR3 sequence (DNA): TGTGCCAGTAGTATTATGGTTGCTGGCGGTAGCAATCAGCCCCAGCATTTT. Amino acids: CASSIMVAGGSNQPQHF.

J is TRBJ2-3 and V is TRBV4-2; 10 bases agree with TRBD2. The CDR3 runs 17 residues. V shed 2 bases, J shed 6 bases, and the junction held 11 bases outside the gene matches. Germline V lookup: CDR1 LGHNA, CDR2 YNFKEQ. The CDR3 loop is CASSQSRSSGGQDTQYF. The CDR3 nucleotides are TGTGCCAGCAGCCAAAGTCGGTCTAGCGGGGGCCAGGATACGCAGTATTTT.

The rearrangement uses TRBV29-1 and TRBJ2-7, with 7 nucleotides matching TRBD1. J gave up 0 bases and V 5 bases, and 4 bases lay outside the gene matches. Germline loops: CDR1 SQVTM, CDR2 ANQGSEA. The CDR3 extends over 13 amino acids. The CDR3 reads CSVKQGSSYEQYF. The CDR3 nucleotides read TGCAGCGTTAAACAGGGGAGCTCCTACGAGCAGTACTTC.

This clonotype was seen ten or more times. V and J are TRBV3-1 and TRBJ1-1, with D hard to call. This CDR3 region has 17 residues. The germline V gene has CDR1 LGHDT and CDR2 YNNKEL (reference sequence). V lost 3 bases and J lost 0, with 17 bases in between. The CDR3 DNA follows: TGTGCCAGCAGCCATGTTTCCAGAAGTTCAATGAACACTGAAGCTTTCTTT. This sequence encodes CASSHVSRSSMNTEAFF.

This clonotype turned up a few times. This chain connects TRBV6-5 to TRBJ1-2; 9 bases are a match to TRBD1. This CDR3 has 17 residues. The V gene's germline CDR1 is MNHEY and CDR2 SVGAGI. V lost 6 bases, J lost 0 bases, and 11 bases stayed unmatched. CDR3: CASRALTGGEANYGYTF. The CDR3 DNA is TGTGCCAGCAGAGCCCTGACAGGGGGGGAGGCTAACTATGGCTACACCTTC.

In its sample, this clonotype was seen many times. The genes are TRBV27 and TRBJ1-4; 10 bases line up with TRBD1. The CDR3 runs 15 residues. Per germline, CDR1 MNHEY and CDR2 SMNVEV (reference sequence). V shed 7 bases and J 5 bases; nucleotides not matched to a gene: 7. In DNA form, the CDR3 reads TGTGCCAGCACATCGCCGGGACAGGGGAATGAAAAACTGTTTTTT. Its translation: CASTSPGQGNEKLFF. Full variable domain (remainder filled in from reference TRBV27 and TRBJ1-4): EAQVTQNPRYLITVTGKKLTVTCSQNMNHEYMSWYRQDPGLGLRQIYYSMNVEVTDKGDVPEGYKVSRKEKRNFPLILESPSPNQTSLYFCASTSPGQGNEKLFFGSGTQLSVL.

As to this clonotype: A much larger clone lies one base from this, so it may be a read error. V gene TRBV5-1 combines with J gene TRBJ1-1; D is unresolved. There are 14 residues in the CDR3. With 0 bases removed from V and 5 bases from J, the gap between germline ends came to 11 bases. CDR1 and CDR2 from the germline V gene are SGHRS and YFSETQ. CDR3 in DNA: TGCGCCAGCAGCTTGGACGTCCAGACGACTGAAGCTTTCTTT. Its protein product is CASSLDVQTTEAFF.

This clonotype was recorded many times. This chain's CDR3 is CSARDTYRGGPQHF. In nucleotides, the CDR3 is TGCAGTGCTAGAGATACCTACAGGGGTGGGCCCCAGCATTTT. This chain connects TRBV20-1 to TRBJ1-5; 7 positions match TRBD1. J gave up 9 bases and V 0 bases, and 8 bases lay outside the gene matches. CDR3 size: 14 residues. The germline gives CDR1 DFQATT, CDR2 SNEGSKA (reference sequence).

The table lists this clonotype with many counts. This rearrangement joins TRBV29-1 to TRBJ2-1, with D possibly called TRBD1 or TRBD2 (5 bases each). The CDR3 loop spans 13 amino acids. V was cut by 2 bases and J by 3 bases, with 8 bases left in between. CDR1 and CDR2 from the germline V gene are SQVTM and ANQGSEA. CDR3 in amino acids: CSVEWDLYNEQFF. CDR3 in DNA: TGCAGCGTTGAATGGGACCTCTACAATGAGCAGTTCTTC.

This clonotype was observed a handful of times. This sequence joins TRBV6-6 and TRBJ2-7; 9 bases fit TRBD2. CDR1 and CDR2 from the germline V gene are MNHNY and SVGAGI (reference sequence). The trim removed 7 bases at V and 2 bases at J, leaving 6 bases unmatched. This CDR3 is built from 14 residues. The CDR3 bases are TGTGCCAGCACTATAGCGGGGGTGCCCTACGAGCAGTACTTC. Translating gives CASTIAGVPYEQYF.

This clonotype was detected many times. The chain combines TRBV29-1 with TRBJ2-7; D perhaps matches TRBD1 (5 bases). The CDR3 has 13 amino acids. Germline CDR1 SQVTM, CDR2 ANQGSEA. The CDR3 region has the DNA TGCGCCGCCAGGGCAGACCTCGACTACGAGCAGTACTTC. Its protein is CAARADLDYEQYF.